Here is one T cell receptor beta chain with its context. Its antigen has not been determined. Base qualities are missing; no much larger clone stands one base away. The cysteine opens and the phenylalanine closes a CDR3 of 15 amino acids. The retained sequence is limited to the CDR3, 45 bases, with the frame set at the first base. The V and J ends are trimmed by 0 bases and 4 bases, leaving 10 bases between them. CDR1 and CDR2, per the germline V gene, are SGHTA and FQGNSA. This specimen belongs to a study of OX40 agonist ivuxolimab in advanced cancers. Background for the entire study: Ivuxolimab was an agonistic, fully human IgG2 monoclonal antibody directed against OX40 (CD134), a costimulatory receptor. Partial responses occurred in three dose-escalation patients: two with cutaneous melanoma and one with hepatocellular carcinoma. The paper describes the monotherapy dose-escalation part (N ≈ 52 patients) of the phase I trial of ivuxolimab. A male proportion of around 81% and a mean age of 60 years, ranging from roughly 23 to 85, were recorded for the dose-escalation cohort. Of the 50 or so patients in dose escalation, some 20 had hepatocellular carcinoma, some 15 had melanoma, 9 had renal cell carcinoma and 9 had head and neck cancer. Intravenous ivuxolimab was administered to patients every 2 weeks at six dose levels: 0.01, 0.1, 0.3, 1.5, 3 and 10 mg/kg. Prior anti-PD-1, anti-PD-L1 or anti-CTLA-4 therapy was permitted, and checkpoint inhibitors had been received by about 37% of dose-escalation patients. The point of sequencing TCRbeta in the periphery was to test whether ivuxolimab changed TCR sequence diversity and drove clonal T-cell expansion.

General findings and caveats noted by the study authors: After ivuxolimab, expanded clones were on average more numerous among CD8+ T cells than among CD4+ T cells. Low levels of normalized T-cell clonal expansion were also seen in some nonresponding patients. In partial responders in the 0.1-3.0 mg/kg groups, normalized peripheral clonal expansion was found to be among the lowest, especially among CD8+ T cells. The antigen specificity of the peripheral T cells that underwent clonal expansion was not determined. At doses of 0.1 to 3.0 mg/kg, clonal expansion of both CD4+ and CD8+ blood T cells was observed from baseline to week 6.

Patients with a history of autoimmune disease or receiving systemic immunosuppression were excluded from the trial. In every dose cohort, peripheral blood was drawn for TCR sequencing at baseline, cycle 4 day 1, and cycle 7 day 1. Samples came from an open-label, multicenter, first-in-human phase I dose-escalation trial of ivuxolimab. The trial enrolled adults with locally advanced or metastatic head and neck squamous cell, hepatocellular, melanoma or renal cell carcinoma. Before TCR sequencing, CD4+ and CD8+ T cells were separately sorted from peripheral blood. For sequencing of the TCRbeta CDR3 region, genomic DNA was extracted from the sorted cells. The immunoSEQ Assay was used to sequence the TCRbeta CDR3 regions. The table comes from immuneACCESS by way of TCRdb, which keeps in-frame sequences with V and J called. Part of the clones is missing from these tables; in studies checked, under half for an unresolved V gene and the rest for unknown reasons. The sample records about 68,000 clones, more than 75% of which are singletons. Approximately 0.68% of the sample rests with the top ten.

This receptor was taken from an adult with an advanced solid tumor such as melanoma, head and neck, liver or kidney cancer. Sequenced here: CD4+ or CD8+ T cells sorted from blood, sampled in a trial of the OX40 agonist ivuxolimab. The receptor chain draws on TRBV7-2 and TRBJ1-5; tentative D gene TRBD1, with 5 bases matching. The DNA reads TGTGCCAGCAGCTTAGCCCAGGGTCATAATCAGCCCCAGCATTTT. This encodes CASSLAQGHNQPQHF.